The next 32 T cell receptor beta chains were all read from a single sample in a study of regulatory and conventional T cells in RAG deficiency. The repertoire was sequenced with immunoSEQ multiplex PCR; TCRdb's copy has only in-frame clones and lacks some. Among about 28,000 clones listed, about 89% were seen once. Blood CD4+ CD25-high CD127-low regulatory T cells supplied the genomic DNA template. These sequences were also reported in another study, on regulatory T cells. That investigation notes: The primer mix had 52 TRBV and 13 TRBJ primers.

The sample taken for sequencing was Tregs sorted from blood. The receptors stem from a human donor in good health.

A few counts support this clone. The J gene is TRBJ1-3, the V gene TRBV6-5; possible D gene TRBD1, 5 bases. V was trimmed by 0 bases and J by 4 bases, leaving 13 bases between them. Germline V gene data show CDR1 as MNHEY and CDR2 as SVGAGI. There are 16 residues in the CDR3. This CDR3 reads CASSYSGPGHGNTIYF. DNA of the CDR3: TGTGCCAGCAGTTACTCCGGTCCAGGGCACGGAAACACCATATATTTT.

This chain connects TRBV6-1 to TRBJ1-1; TRBD1 matches at 9 bases. Germline values: CDR1 MNHNS, CDR2 SASEGT. J gave up 12 bases and V 6 bases, and 5 bases lay outside the gene matches. CDR3 length equals 11 residues. This CDR3 reads CASSRTGVPFF. Here the CDR3 DNA reads TGTGCCAGCAGCAGGACAGGGGTCCCTTTCTTT.

The chain has TRBV19 and TRBJ2-7, with 8 nucleotides matching TRBD1. The CDR3 totals 14 residues. The V segment lost 5 bases and the J segment 2 bases; nucleotides outside the gene matches: 5. Germline CDR1 and CDR2: LNHDA and SQIVND (reference sequence). CDR3 in DNA: TGTGCCAGTAGTCTTCGGACAGGGCCCTACGAGCAGTACTTC. Its protein is CASSLRTGPYEQYF.

The V call is TRBV5-6, the J call TRBJ1-2; a weak D match, TRBD1 (5 bases). This CDR3 has 13 amino acids. The ends were cut back, 4 bases at V and 6 bases at J, with 13 bases in the middle. Germline V lookup: CDR1 SGHDT, CDR2 YYEEEE. The CDR3 sequence: CASSERRGHGYTF. CDR3 coding DNA: TGTGCCAGCAGCGAGAGGCGGGGCCATGGCTACACCTTC.

CDR3 amino acids: CASIITGTGGYTF. The CDR3, as DNA: TGTGCCAGCATTATTACAGGGACGGGTGGCTACACCTTC. V usage is TRBV6-6 and J usage is TRBJ1-2; tentatively, D is TRBD1 (6 bases). Trimming pared 7 bases from V and 7 bases from J, leaving 16 bases between. Germline V gene lookup returns CDR1 MNHNY and CDR2 SVGAGI (reference sequence). The CDR3 length is 13 residues.

The chain combines TRBV7-2 with TRBJ2-7; D unclear. The germline gives CDR1 SGHTA, CDR2 FQGNSA. The V gene lost 4 bases and the J gene lost 6 bases, with 10 bases spanning the gap. The CDR3 contains 12 residues. The CDR3 region is CASSWLSSEQYF. DNA of the CDR3: TGTGCCAGCAGCTGGTTAAGTTCCGAGCAGTACTTC.

This CDR3 reads CASTRRQEASPDTQYF. As DNA, the CDR3 is TGTGCCAGCACCCGTAGGCAGGAGGCGTCCCCAGATACGCAGTATTTT. V usage is TRBV18 and J usage is TRBJ2-3, with D possibly matching TRBD2 (5 bases). The germline gives CDR1 KGHSH, CDR2 LQKENI. Trimming took 8 bases from V and 4 from J, leaving 22 bases between them. This CDR3 comprises 16 residues.

The chain recombines TRBV5-8 with TRBJ1-3; D is uncertain. Trimming left V 0 bases short and J 4 bases short, with 8 bases between. CDR3 size: 14 residues. Germline V gene data show CDR1 as SGHTS and CDR2 as YDEGEE. The chain's CDR3 is CASSLGGPGNTIYF. CDR3 nucleotide sequence: TGTGCCAGCAGCTTGGGAGGTCCCGGAAACACCATATATTTT.

The gene calls are TRBV6-5 and TRBJ2-3; weak D call: TRBD1 (6 bases). Germline V gene lookup returns CDR1 MNHEY and CDR2 SVGAGI. The CDR3 sequence is 15 residues long. Trimming pared 8 bases from V and 4 bases from J, leaving 19 bases between. The CDR3 coding sequence is TGTGCCAGCCATATCGGGACAACTCCCTCAGATACGCAGTATTTT. It yields the protein CASHIGTTPSDTQYF.

The V and J genes are TRBV2 and TRBJ2-2, with no clear D. CDR1 SNHLY and CDR2 FYNNEI come from the germline V gene. Trimming cost V 3 bases and J 4 bases, with 12 bases left between them. CDR3 length: 15 residues. The CDR3 loop reads CASSDRRAPTGELFF. The CDR3 region has the DNA TGTGCCAGCAGTGATAGACGGGCCCCCACCGGGGAGCTGTTTTTT.

The CDR3 loop reads CASSFRRDTRSSGNTIYF. Here the CDR3 DNA reads TGTGCCAGCAGCTTTAGGCGGGACACCCGGAGCTCTGGAAACACCATATATTTT. The chain couples TRBV11-2 to TRBJ1-3; tentatively, D is TRBD1 (6 bases). The CDR3 sequence is 18 residues long. Germline CDR1 SGHAT, CDR2 FQNNGV. The V end lost 3 bases, the J end lost 0 bases, and 18 bases lay between the germline ends. Full variable domain (rest looked up from reference TRBV11-2 and TRBJ1-3): EAGVAQSPRYKIIEKRQSVAFWCNPISGHATLYWYQQILGQGPKLLIQFQNNGVVDDSQLPKDRFSAERLKGVDSTLKIQPAKLEDSAVYLCASSFRRDTRSSGNTIYFGEGSWLTVV.

The chain couples TRBV6-1 to TRBJ2-5, with TRBD1 as a possible D gene (7 bases). Trimming pared 6 bases from V and 4 bases from J, leaving 12 bases between. CDR1 MNHNS and CDR2 SASEGT come from the germline V gene. The CDR3 sequence is 13 residues long. In nucleotides, the CDR3 is TGTGCCAGCAGCGGGACAGCGGGAGAGACCCAGTACTTC. Translation gives CASSGTAGETQYF.

In this sample, this clone turned up once. The rearrangement links TRBV7-9 to TRBJ1-1, with TRBD1 as a possible D gene (5 bases). Trimming stripped 5 bases from V and 1 base from J, with 11 bases between. This CDR3 comprises 14 residues. Germline-derived CDR1 and CDR2 are SEHNR and FQNEAQ (reference sequence). CDR3 bases: TGTGCCAGCAGCCGCGGGACCTCGAACACTGAAGCTTTCTTT. The encoded protein is CASSRGTSNTEAFF.

The chain is built from TRBV2 and TRBJ2-3; D is unresolved. With 0 bases removed from V and 4 bases from J, the gap between germline ends came to 2 bases. This CDR3 spans 12 amino acids. The germline V gene has CDR1 SNHLY and CDR2 FYNNEI. The CDR3 sequence: CASSEAPDTQYF. In DNA, the CDR3 is TGTGCCAGCAGTGAAGCACCAGATACGCAGTATTTT.

The chain uses TRBV10-3 and TRBJ1-3; D remains ambiguous. Trimming shortened V by 4 bases and J by 0 bases, and 10 bases separated the two germline ends. Germline values: CDR1 ENHRY, CDR2 SYGVKD. The CDR3 loop spans 15 amino acids. This CDR3 reads CAISGAATSGNTIYF. The CDR3 nucleotides are TGTGCCATCAGTGGGGCCGCGACCTCTGGAAACACCATATATTTT.

The V gene is TRBV6-5, the J gene TRBJ2-5; tentatively, D is TRBD1 (5 bases). The tail of the sequence fits TRBJ2-7 better, so the J call may be wrong. The germline V gene encodes CDR1 MNHEY and CDR2 SVGAGI. The length of the CDR3 is 14 residues. CDR3 in DNA: TGTGCCAGCAGTTACACCCAGGGCGGCGCCGAGCAGTACTTC. It is translated as CASSYTQGGAEQYF.

The chain is built from TRBV6-5 and TRBJ2-3; D gene ambiguous. V shed 6 bases and J shed 2 bases, with 15 bases lying between them. Germline V gives CDR1 MNHEY, CDR2 SVGAGI. The CDR3 length is 15 residues. The CDR3: CASSQRNRATDTQYF. The CDR3 DNA sequence: TGTGCCAGCAGCCAAAGGAACCGCGCCACAGATACGCAGTATTTT.

The V gene is TRBV9, the J gene TRBJ1-2; tentatively, D is TRBD1 (5 bases). V was cut by 0 bases and J by 7 bases, with 7 bases left in between. The CDR3 runs to 12 residues. In germline, CDR1 is SGDLS, CDR2 YYNGEE. The CDR3 region is CASSVGQSGYTF. The DNA of the CDR3 is TGTGCCAGCAGCGTAGGACAGTCTGGCTACACCTTC.

The rearrangement uses TRBV5-1 and TRBJ2-5; D unclear. CDR3 length: 13 residues. V was clipped by 0 bases and J by 5 bases, with 8 bases between them. The germline gives CDR1 SGHRS, CDR2 YFSETQ. CDR3 coding DNA: TGCGCCAGCAGCTTGGGGGTTGGGGAGACCCAGTACTTC. Residues: CASSLGVGETQYF.

The V and J genes are TRBV5-1 and TRBJ2-7; maybe TRBD1 (6 bases). CDR1 is SGHRS, CDR2 YFSETQ, per germline. The CDR3 is 15 residues long. V lost 4 bases, J lost 0 bases, and 14 bases lay in between. The CDR3 loop reads CASSRYRDTSYEQYF. DNA of the CDR3: TGCGCCAGCAGCCGATACCGGGACACCTCCTACGAGCAGTACTTC. Full variable domain (remainder filled in from reference TRBV5-1 and TRBJ2-7): KAGVTQTPRYLIKTRGQQVTLSCSPISGHRSVSWYQQTPGQGLQFLFEYFSETQRNKGNFPGRFSGRQFSNSRSEMNVSTLELGDSALYLCASSRYRDTSYEQYFGPGTRLTVT.

The gene calls are TRBV15 and TRBJ1-6; no reliable D call. Trimming left V 3 bases short and J 10 bases short, with 10 bases between. This CDR3 has 13 residues. Germline V gene lookup returns CDR1 LNHNV and CDR2 YYDKDF (reference sequence). This CDR3 reads CATSREGRSPLHF. CDR3 nucleotide sequence: TGTGCCACCAGCAGGGAAGGGAGATCACCCCTCCACTTT.

The genes are TRBV27 and TRBJ2-7; possible D gene TRBD2, 6 bases. The V gene's germline CDR1 is MNHEY and CDR2 SMNVEV (reference sequence). The CDR3 contains 16 residues. Trimming shortened V by 1 base and J by 0 bases, and 13 bases separated the two germline ends. CDR3 protein: CASSLYGGESSYEQYF. For the CDR3, the DNA is TGTGCCAGCAGTTTATATGGCGGGGAAAGCTCCTACGAGCAGTACTTC.

This clone is labeled medium-sized. The genes are TRBV9 and TRBJ2-2; 9 bases are a match to TRBD1. V shed 6 bases, J shed 5 bases, and the junction held 5 bases outside the gene matches. CDR1 SGDLS and CDR2 YYNGEE come from the germline V gene. The CDR3 length is 14 residues. The CDR3 sequence: CASKQGAGTGELFF. In DNA, the CDR3 is TGTGCCAGCAAACAGGGGGCAGGGACCGGGGAGCTGTTTTTT.

This chain uses TRBV1 with TRBJ1-4. TRBV1 is recorded as a pseudogene. The CDR3 totals 18 residues. The CDR3 coding sequence is TGCACCAGCAGCCAAGGGGAGTTCGGTGGGACAACTAATGAAAAACTGTTTTTT. Protein: CTSSQGEFGGTTNEKLFF.

This clone was found a few times. This chain links TRBV6-1 with TRBJ1-2; no clear D gene. This CDR3 region has 16 residues. Germline values: CDR1 MNHNS, CDR2 SASEGT. V lost 4 bases, J lost 5 bases, and 20 bases lay in between. The CDR3 loop is CASSGMVGRYHYGYTF. CDR3 nucleotide sequence: TGTGCCAGCAGTGGTATGGTGGGTCGGTACCATTATGGCTACACCTTC.

As concerns this clone: One junction end disagrees with the germline gene, perhaps due to a read error. The sample has other DNA sequences that encode this CDR3 too. The CDR3 DNA reads TGTGCCAGTGGTTTTGACGGATGGGAAAGCAATCAGCCCCAGCATTTT. Protein sequence: CASGFDGWESNQPQHF. The chain combines TRBV12-5 with TRBJ1-5; D not certain. Germline lookup yields CDR1 LGHNT and CDR2 FRNRAP. The CDR3 spans 16 residues.

The chain combines TRBV19 with TRBJ1-3, with 7 bases aligning to TRBD1. V lost 5 bases, J lost 2 bases, and 6 bases stayed unmatched. The V gene's germline CDR1 is LNHDA and CDR2 SQIVND (reference sequence). The CDR3 has 15 amino acids. The CDR3 loop is CASSGQVVAGNTIYF. The CDR3 DNA reads TGTGCCAGTAGTGGACAGGTCGTAGCTGGAAACACCATATATTTT.

The chain has TRBV10-2 and TRBJ2-2; 7 bases line up with TRBD1. Germline V gene sequence: CDR1 WSHSY, CDR2 SAAADI. This CDR3 is built from 14 residues. V was clipped by 4 bases and J by 6 bases; unmatched bases: 5. CDR3 sequence (DNA): TGCGCCAGCAGTGGGGCGACAGGGTCCGGGGAGCTGTTTTTT. Protein product: CASSGATGSGELFF.

A single count supports this clone. The gene calls are TRBV4-1 and TRBJ2-3, with 12 bases lining up with TRBD2. The CDR3 consists of 17 residues. Germline V CDR1 and CDR2: MGHRA, YSYEKL. V dropped 2 bases and J dropped 1; count of bases not matched to a gene: 4. The CDR3 DNA sequence: TGCGCCAGCAGCCAACGGAGGACTAGCGGGGGCACAGATACGCAGTATTTT. Translated: CASSQRRTSGGTDTQYF.

The chain combines TRBV6-5 with TRBJ1-3, with 10 bases lining up with TRBD1. The CDR3 spans 14 residues. The V gene's germline CDR1 is MNHEY and CDR2 SVGAGI. J gave up 7 bases and V 6 bases, and 6 bases lay outside the gene matches. In DNA, the CDR3 is TGTGCCAGCAGCTCGACAGGGGGCCGCAACACCATATATTTT. Its protein is CASSSTGGRNTIYF.

The chain links TRBV19 to TRBJ1-6; TRBD1 aligns across 9 bases. Trimming cost V 5 bases and J 5 bases; bases outside gene matches: 7. CDR1 is LNHDA, CDR2 SQIVND, per germline (reference sequence). The length of the CDR3 is 16 residues. Written as DNA, the CDR3 is TGTGCCAGTAGTGGACAGGGGACAGTAAATAATTCACCCCTCCACTTT. This codes for CASSGQGTVNNSPLHF.

The chain joins TRBV25-1 to TRBJ2-2; 11 bases line up with TRBD1. The germline CDR1 and CDR2 sequences are MGHDK and SYGVNS. There are 15 residues in the CDR3. Trimming at V came to 4 bases and at J to 3 bases, leaving 1 base not matched to a gene. The chain's CDR3 is CASSGGQGDTGELFF. CDR3 coding DNA: TGTGCCAGCAGTGGGGGACAGGGGGACACCGGGGAGCTGTTTTTT.